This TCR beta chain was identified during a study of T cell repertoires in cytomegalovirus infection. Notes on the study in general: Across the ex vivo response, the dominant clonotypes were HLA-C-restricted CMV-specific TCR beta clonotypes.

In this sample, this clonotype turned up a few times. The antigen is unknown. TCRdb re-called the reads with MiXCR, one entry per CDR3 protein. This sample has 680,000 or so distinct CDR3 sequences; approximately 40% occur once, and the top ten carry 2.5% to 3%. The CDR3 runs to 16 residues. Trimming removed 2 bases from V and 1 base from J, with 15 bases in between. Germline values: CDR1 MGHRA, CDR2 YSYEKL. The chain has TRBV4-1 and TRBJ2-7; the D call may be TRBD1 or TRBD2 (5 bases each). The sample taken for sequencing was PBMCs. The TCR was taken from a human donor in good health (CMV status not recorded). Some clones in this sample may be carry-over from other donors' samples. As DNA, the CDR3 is TGCGCCAGCAGCCAAACCTACCGGGACCCTTCCTACGAGCAGTACTTC. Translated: CASSQTYRDPSYEQYF.